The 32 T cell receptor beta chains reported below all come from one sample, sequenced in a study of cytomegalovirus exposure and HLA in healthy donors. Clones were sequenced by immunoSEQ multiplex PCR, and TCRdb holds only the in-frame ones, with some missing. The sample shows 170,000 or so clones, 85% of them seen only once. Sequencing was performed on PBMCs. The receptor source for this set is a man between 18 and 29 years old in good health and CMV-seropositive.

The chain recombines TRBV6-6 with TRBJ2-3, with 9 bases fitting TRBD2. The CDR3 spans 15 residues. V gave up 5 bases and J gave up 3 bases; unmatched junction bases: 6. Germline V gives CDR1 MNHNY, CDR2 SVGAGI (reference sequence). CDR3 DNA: TGTGCCAGCAGTCATAGCGGGAGTGGGACAGATACGCAGTATTTT. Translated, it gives CASSHSGSGTDTQYF.

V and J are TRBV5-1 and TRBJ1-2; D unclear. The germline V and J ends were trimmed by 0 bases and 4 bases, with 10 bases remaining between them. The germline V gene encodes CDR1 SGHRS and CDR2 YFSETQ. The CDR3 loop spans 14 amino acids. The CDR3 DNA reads TGCGCCAGCAGCTTGGGACAATGGGTCTATGGCTACACCTTC. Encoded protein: CASSLGQWVYGYTF.

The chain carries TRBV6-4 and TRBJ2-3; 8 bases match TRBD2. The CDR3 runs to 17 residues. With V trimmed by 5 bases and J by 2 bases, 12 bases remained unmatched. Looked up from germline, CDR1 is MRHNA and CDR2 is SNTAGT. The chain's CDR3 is CASSSRRAGAATDTQYF. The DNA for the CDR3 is TGTGCCAGCAGTAGCCGAAGAGCGGGGGCCGCCACAGATACGCAGTATTTT.

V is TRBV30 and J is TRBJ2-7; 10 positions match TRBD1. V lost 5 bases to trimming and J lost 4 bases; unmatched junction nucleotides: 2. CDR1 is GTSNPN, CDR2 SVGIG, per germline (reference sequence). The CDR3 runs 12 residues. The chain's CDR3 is CAWGDRGYEQYF. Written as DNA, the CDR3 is TGTGCCTGGGGGGACAGGGGTTACGAGCAGTACTTC.

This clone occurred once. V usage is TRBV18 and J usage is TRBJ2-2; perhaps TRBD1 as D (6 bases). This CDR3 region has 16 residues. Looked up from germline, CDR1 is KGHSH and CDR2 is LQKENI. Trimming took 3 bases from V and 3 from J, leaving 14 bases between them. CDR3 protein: CASSPRGRGYTGELFF. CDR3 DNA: TGTGCCAGCTCACCGCGTGGCAGGGGTTACACCGGGGAGCTGTTTTTT.

CDR3: CASSLGGGRGTQYF. As DNA, the CDR3 is TGTGCCAGCAGCTTGGGAGGAGGTAGAGGGACCCAGTACTTC. The chain uses TRBV5-4 and TRBJ2-5, with D possibly being TRBD2 (5 bases). The CDR3 runs 14 residues. Trimming cost V 0 bases and J 7 bases, with 13 bases left between them. CDR1 and CDR2 (germline): SGHNT, YYREEE (reference sequence).

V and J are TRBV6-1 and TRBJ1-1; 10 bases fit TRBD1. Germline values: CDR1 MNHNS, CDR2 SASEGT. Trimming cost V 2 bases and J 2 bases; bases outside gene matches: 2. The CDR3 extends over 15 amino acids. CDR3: CASSERDRGNTEAFF. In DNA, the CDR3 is TGTGCCAGCAGTGAAAGGGACAGGGGAAACACTGAAGCTTTCTTT.

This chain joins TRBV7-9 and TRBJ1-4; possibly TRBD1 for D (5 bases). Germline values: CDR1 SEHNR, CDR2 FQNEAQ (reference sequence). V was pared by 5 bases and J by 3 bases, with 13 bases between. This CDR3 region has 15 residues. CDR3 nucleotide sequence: TGTGCCAGCAGCGGGGGGTCGGGGGCTAATGAAAAACTGTTTTTT. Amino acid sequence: CASSGGSGANEKLFF.

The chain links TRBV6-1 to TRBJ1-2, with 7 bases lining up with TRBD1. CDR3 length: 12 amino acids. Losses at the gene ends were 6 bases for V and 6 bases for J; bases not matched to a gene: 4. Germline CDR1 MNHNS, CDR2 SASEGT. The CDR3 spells CASRGTAHGYTF. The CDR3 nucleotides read TGTGCCAGCAGGGGGACAGCTCATGGCTACACCTTC.

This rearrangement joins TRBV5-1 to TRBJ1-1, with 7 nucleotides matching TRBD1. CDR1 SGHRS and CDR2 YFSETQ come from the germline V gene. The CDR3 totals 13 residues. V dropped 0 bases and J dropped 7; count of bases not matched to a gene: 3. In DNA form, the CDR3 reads TGCGCCAGCAGCTTGGGGGACAGAAATGAAGCTTTCTTT. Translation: CASSLGDRNEAFF. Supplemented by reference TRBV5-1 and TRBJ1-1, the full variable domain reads KAGVTQTPRYLIKTRGQQVTLSCSPISGHRSVSWYQQTPGQGLQFLFEYFSETQRNKGNFPGRFSGRQFSNSRSEMNVSTLELGDSALYLCASSLGDRNEAFFGQGTRLTVV.

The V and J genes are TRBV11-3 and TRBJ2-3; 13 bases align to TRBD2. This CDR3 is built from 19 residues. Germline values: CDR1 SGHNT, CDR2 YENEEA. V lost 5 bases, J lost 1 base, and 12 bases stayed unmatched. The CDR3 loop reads CASSPVPGLAGSRTDTQYF. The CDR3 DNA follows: TGTGCCAGCAGCCCTGTCCCGGGACTAGCGGGGAGTCGCACAGATACGCAGTATTTT.

The CDR3 is CASSPPGGTQYEQYF. The DNA of the CDR3 is TGTGCCAGCAGCCCTCCGGGAGGGACCCAATACGAGCAGTACTTC. V gene TRBV11-3 combines with J gene TRBJ2-7; 8 bases fit TRBD2. CDR1 SGHNT and CDR2 YENEEA come from the germline V gene. The J segment lost 4 bases and the V segment lost 5 bases, leaving 10 bases of the junction unmatched. The CDR3 has 15 amino acids. Using reference TRBV11-3 and TRBJ2-7 for the parts outside the CDR3, the full variable domain is EAGVVQSPRYKIIEKKQPVAFWCNPISGHNTLYWYLQNLGQGPELLIRYENEEAVDDSQLPKDRFSAERLKGVDSTLKIQPAELGDSAVYLCASSPPGGTQYEQYFGPGTRLTVT.

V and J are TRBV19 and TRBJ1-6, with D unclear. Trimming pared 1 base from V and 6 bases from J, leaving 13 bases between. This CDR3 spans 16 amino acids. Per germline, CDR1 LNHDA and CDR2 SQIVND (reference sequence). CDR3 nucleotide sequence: TGTGCCAGTAGTATAGCCCCCGCAGATGGTAATTCACCCCTCCACTTT. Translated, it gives CASSIAPADGNSPLHF. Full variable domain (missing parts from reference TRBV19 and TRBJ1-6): DGGITQSPKYLFRKEGQNVTLSCEQNLNHDAMYWYRQDPGQGLRLIYYSQIVNDFQKGDIAEGYSVSREKKESFPLTVTSAQKNPTAFYLCASSIAPADGNSPLHFGNGTRLTVT.

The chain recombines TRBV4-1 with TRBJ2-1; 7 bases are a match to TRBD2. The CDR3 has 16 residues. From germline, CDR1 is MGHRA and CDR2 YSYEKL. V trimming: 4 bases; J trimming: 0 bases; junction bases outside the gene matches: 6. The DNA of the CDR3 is TGCGCCAGCAGCCTAGGGCTAGCGGACTCCTACAATGAGCAGTTCTTC. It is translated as CASSLGLADSYNEQFF.

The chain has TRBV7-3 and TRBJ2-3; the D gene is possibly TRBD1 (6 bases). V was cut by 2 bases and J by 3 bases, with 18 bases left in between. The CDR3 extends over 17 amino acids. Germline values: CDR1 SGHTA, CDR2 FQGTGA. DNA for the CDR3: TGTGCCAGCAGCTTACAGGGGAGTAGGCAGGGTACAGATACGCAGTATTTT. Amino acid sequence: CASSLQGSRQGTDTQYF. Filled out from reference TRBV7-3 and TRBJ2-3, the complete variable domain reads GAGVSQTPSNKVTEKGKYVELRCDPISGHTALYWYRQSLGQGPEFLIYFQGTGAADDSGLPNDRFFAVRPEGSVSTLKIQRTERGDSAVYLCASSLQGSRQGTDTQYFGPGTRLTVL.

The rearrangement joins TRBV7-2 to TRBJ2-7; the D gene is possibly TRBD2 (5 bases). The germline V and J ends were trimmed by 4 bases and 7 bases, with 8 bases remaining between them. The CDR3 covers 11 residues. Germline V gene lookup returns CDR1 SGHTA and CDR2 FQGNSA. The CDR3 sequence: CASSSGWEQYF. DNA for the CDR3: TGTGCCAGCAGCTCGGGATGGGAGCAGTACTTC.

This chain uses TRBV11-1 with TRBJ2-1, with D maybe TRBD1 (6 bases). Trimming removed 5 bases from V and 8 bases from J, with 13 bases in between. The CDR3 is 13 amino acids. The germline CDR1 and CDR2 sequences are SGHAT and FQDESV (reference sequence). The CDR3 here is CASSETGSHEQFF. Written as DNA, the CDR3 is TGTGCCAGCAGCGAAACAGGGTCCCATGAGCAGTTCTTC.

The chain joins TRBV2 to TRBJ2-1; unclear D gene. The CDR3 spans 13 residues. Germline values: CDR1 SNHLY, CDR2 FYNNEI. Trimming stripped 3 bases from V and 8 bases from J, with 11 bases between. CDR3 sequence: CASSERGMDEQFF. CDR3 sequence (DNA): TGTGCCAGCAGTGAGCGAGGAATGGATGAGCAGTTCTTC.

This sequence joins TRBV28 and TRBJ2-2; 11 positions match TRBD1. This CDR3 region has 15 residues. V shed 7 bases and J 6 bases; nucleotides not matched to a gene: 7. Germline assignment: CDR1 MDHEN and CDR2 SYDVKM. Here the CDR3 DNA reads TGTGCCAGCAACACACCGGGACAGGGGGCCGGGGAGCTGTTTTTT. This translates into CASNTPGQGAGELFF.

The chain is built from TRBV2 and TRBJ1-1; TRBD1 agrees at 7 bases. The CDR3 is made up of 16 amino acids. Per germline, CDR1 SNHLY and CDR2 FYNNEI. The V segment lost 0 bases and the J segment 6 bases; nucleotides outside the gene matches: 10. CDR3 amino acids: CASSEASDRAGPEAFF. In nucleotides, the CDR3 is TGTGCCAGCAGTGAAGCTTCAGACAGGGCAGGCCCTGAAGCTTTCTTT. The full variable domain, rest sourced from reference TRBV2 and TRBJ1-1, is EPEVTQTPSHQVTQMGQEVILRCVPISNHLYFYWYRQILGQKVEFLVSFYNNEISEKSEIFDDQFSVERPDGSNFTLKIRSTKLEDSAMYFCASSEASDRAGPEAFFGQGTRLTVV.

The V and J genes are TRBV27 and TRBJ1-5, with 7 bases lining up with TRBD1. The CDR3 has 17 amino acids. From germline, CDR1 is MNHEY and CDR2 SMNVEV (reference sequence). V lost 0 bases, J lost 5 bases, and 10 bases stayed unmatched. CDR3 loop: CASSLSNRGGVHQPQHF. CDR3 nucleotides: TGTGCCAGCAGTTTATCGAACAGGGGTGGTGTTCATCAGCCCCAGCATTTT.

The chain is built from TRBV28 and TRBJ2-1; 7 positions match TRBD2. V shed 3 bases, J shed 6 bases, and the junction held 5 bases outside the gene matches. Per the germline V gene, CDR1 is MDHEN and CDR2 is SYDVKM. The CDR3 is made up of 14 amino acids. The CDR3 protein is CASSLLGGVNEQFF. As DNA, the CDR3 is TGTGCCAGCAGTTTGTTGGGAGGGGTCAATGAGCAGTTCTTC.

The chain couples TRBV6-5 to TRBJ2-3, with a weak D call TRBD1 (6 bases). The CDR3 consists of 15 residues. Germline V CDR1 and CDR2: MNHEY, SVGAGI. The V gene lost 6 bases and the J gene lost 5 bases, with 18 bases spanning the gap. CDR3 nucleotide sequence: TGTGCCAGCAGGAAGGCCAGGGGAAGAGGAGATACGCAGTATTTT. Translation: CASRKARGRGDTQYF.

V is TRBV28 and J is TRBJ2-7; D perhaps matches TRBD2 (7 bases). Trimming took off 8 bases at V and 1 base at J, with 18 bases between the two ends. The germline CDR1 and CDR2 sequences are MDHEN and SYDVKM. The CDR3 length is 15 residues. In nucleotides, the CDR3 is TGTGCCAGCTCAGGGGCGGGAGCTCCATCCTACGAGCAGTACTTC. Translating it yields CASSGAGAPSYEQYF.

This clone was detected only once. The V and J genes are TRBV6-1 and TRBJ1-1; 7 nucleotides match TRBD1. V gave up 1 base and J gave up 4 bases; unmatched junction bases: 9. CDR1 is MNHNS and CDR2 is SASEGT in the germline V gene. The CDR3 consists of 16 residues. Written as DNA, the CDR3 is TGTGCCAGCAGTGAAGGGAAGGGGCACAGGGGCACTGAAGCTTTCTTT. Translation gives CASSEGKGHRGTEAFF.

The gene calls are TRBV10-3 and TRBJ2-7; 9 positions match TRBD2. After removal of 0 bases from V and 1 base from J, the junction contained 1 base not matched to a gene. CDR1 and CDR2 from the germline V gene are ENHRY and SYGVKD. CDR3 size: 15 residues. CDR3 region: CAISESTSGSYEQYF. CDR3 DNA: TGTGCCATCAGTGAGTCGACTAGCGGTTCCTACGAGCAGTACTTC.

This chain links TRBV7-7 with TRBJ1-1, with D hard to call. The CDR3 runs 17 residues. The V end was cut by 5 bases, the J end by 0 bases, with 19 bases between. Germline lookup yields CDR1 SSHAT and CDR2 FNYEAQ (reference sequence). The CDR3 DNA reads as TGTGCCAGCAGCATCGACACCCCCGTACCTTTGAACACTGAAGCTTTCTTT. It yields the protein CASSIDTPVPLNTEAFF.

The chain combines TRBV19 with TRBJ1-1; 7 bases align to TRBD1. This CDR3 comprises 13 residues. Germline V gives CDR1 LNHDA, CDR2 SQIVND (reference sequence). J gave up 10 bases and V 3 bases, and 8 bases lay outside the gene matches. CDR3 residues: CASSIERQGPAFF. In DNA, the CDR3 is TGTGCCAGTAGTATTGAAAGACAGGGTCCAGCTTTCTTT.

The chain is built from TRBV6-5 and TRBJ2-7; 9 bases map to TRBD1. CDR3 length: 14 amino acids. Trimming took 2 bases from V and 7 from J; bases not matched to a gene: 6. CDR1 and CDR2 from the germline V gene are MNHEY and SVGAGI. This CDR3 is CASSYPDRGGEQYF. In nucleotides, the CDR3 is TGTGCCAGCAGTTACCCGGACAGGGGCGGGGAGCAGTACTTC.

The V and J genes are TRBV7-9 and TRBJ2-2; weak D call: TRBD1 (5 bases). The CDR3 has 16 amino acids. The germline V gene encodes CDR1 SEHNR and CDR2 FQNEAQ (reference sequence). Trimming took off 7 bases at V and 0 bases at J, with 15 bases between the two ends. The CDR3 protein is CASIPHDSANTGELFF. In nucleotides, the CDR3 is TGTGCCAGCATTCCCCACGACAGCGCGAACACCGGGGAGCTGTTTTTT.

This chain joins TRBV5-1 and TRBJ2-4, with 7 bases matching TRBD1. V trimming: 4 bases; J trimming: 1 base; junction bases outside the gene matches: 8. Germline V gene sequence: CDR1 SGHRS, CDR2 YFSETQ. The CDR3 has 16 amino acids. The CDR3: CASSQDLQGAKNIQYF. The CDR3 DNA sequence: TGCGCCAGCAGCCAAGACTTACAGGGGGCCAAAAACATTCAGTACTTC.

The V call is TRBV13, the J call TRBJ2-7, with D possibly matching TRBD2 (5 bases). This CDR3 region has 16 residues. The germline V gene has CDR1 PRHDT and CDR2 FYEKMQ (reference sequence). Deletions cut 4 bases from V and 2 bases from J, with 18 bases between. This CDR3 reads CASSSQMEEVPYEQYF. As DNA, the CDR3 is TGTGCCAGCAGCTCCCAGATGGAGGAGGTCCCCTACGAGCAGTACTTC.